This entry is about one T cell receptor (beta chain). The data originate from a study of blood T cell repertoires in COVID-19. Study-level background: COVID-19 samples, acute and convalescent, were from the United States, Italy and Spain.

Recruited during active infection, patients (from Seattle) were subsequently followed longitudinally. The CDR3 runs 16 residues. Germline V lookup: CDR1 SGHRS, CDR2 YFSETQ. V was clipped by 0 bases and J by 4 bases; unmatched bases: 4. Original data processing: Reference gene primer amplification gave estimated nucleated cell counts. TCRdb's table, derived via immunoSEQ multiplex PCR, lists solely in-frame clones and lacks some. V and J calls plus clone size are reproduced from that table; the DNA served to infer D and trimming. The sample shows 200,000 or so clones, about four fifths of them seen only once.

The sequence was collected from a woman older than 75 with COVID-19, enrolled during active disease. The V call is TRBV5-1, the J call TRBJ1-1; TRBD1 aligns across 12 bases. The sequenced sample consisted of peripheral blood. Here the CDR3 reads CASSLGGTGGLTEAFF. CDR3 coding DNA: TGCGCCAGCAGCTTGGGAGGGACAGGGGGCCTCACTGAAGCTTTCTTT.